Presented here are 10 T cell receptor beta chains from one specimen sequenced in a study of blood T cells in healthy people across ages. Together with a sample-barcoded 5' primer, a J-beta primer mix was included in a second PCR lasting about 7 to 11 cycles. MiXCR, applied by TCRdb to the 5' RACE reads, yields one record per CDR3 protein. The sample has 650,000 to 700,000 distinct CDR3 sequences, approximately 31% seen once. Sequencing was performed on blood. Receptor source: a woman older than 75 in good health.

This clonotype was observed at least ten times. The V gene is TRBV5-6, the J gene TRBJ1-6; a possible D gene is TRBD1 (6 bases). From germline, CDR1 is SGHDT and CDR2 YYEEEE. The CDR3 covers 15 residues. The germline V and J ends were trimmed by 4 bases and 6 bases, with 14 bases remaining between them. The CDR3 DNA sequence: TGTGCCAGCAGCCGCGTCGGACAGATTAATTCACCCCTCCACTTT. Its translation: CASSRVGQINSPLHF.

The chain employs TRBV7-9 and TRBJ1-1; unclear D gene. Germline V gene data show CDR1 as SEHNR and CDR2 as FQNEAQ (reference sequence). Trimming cost V 1 base and J 0 bases, with 6 bases left between them. CDR3 length equals 14 residues. The CDR3 DNA follows: TGTGCCAGCAGCTTAGGGACCATGAACACTGAAGCTTTCTTT. Protein product: CASSLGTMNTEAFF. The whole variable domain, filled in from reference TRBV7-9 and TRBJ1-1, reads DTGVSQNPRHKITKRGQNVTFRCDPISEHNRLYWYRQTLGQGPEFLTYFQNEAQLEKSRLLSDRFSAERPKGSFSTLEIQRTEQGDSAMYLCASSLGTMNTEAFFGQGTRLTVV.

The chain is built from TRBV29-1 and TRBJ2-7; D gene uncertain. This CDR3 has 12 amino acids. From germline, CDR1 is SQVTM and CDR2 ANQGSEA. Trimming pared 5 bases from V and 3 bases from J, leaving 11 bases between. Written as DNA, the CDR3 is TGCAGCGTTCACGGTTTGAGCTACGAGCAGTACTTC. Its translation is CSVHGLSYEQYF.

On this clonotype: Given a much more abundant clone one base away, this may be a read error. The CDR3 DNA sequence: TGTGCCAGCGTAGAAGGACGGGGGTTCTACGAGCAGTACTTC. Translating gives CASVEGRGFYEQYF. The rearrangement joins TRBV28 to TRBJ2-7, with D maybe TRBD2 (6 bases). This CDR3 comprises 14 residues. V lost 8 bases and J 3 bases, leaving 17 bases between the germline ends. Germline loops: CDR1 MDHEN, CDR2 SYDVKM.

This chain uses TRBV7-2 with TRBJ1-5; D ambiguous. The ends were cut back, 3 bases at V and 10 bases at J, with 10 bases in the middle. CDR3 size: 12 residues. Looked up from germline, CDR1 is SGHTA and CDR2 is FQGNSA. CDR3 DNA: TGTGCCAGCAGCTTCTACGGTCACCCCCAGCATTTT. The encoded protein is CASSFYGHPQHF.

This clonotype came up many times. The chain joins TRBV7-8 to TRBJ2-7, with D unresolved. V was shortened by 0 bases and J by 2 bases, with 8 bases between the two germline ends. The CDR3 length is 14 residues. CDR1 and CDR2 (germline): SGHVS, FQNEAQ. CDR3 coding DNA: TGTGCCAGCAGCTTAGCATCACAGACCTACGAGCAGTACTTC. Protein product: CASSLASQTYEQYF.

This clonotype was counted ten times or more. This chain uses TRBV20-1 with TRBJ2-3; 9 bases fit TRBD1. With V trimmed by 1 base and J by 2 bases, 4 bases remained unmatched. The CDR3 runs to 15 residues. In germline, CDR1 is DFQATT, CDR2 SNEGSKA (reference sequence). Here the CDR3 reads CSARGRDRATDTQYF. Here the CDR3 DNA reads TGCAGTGCTAGAGGCCGGGACAGGGCCACAGATACGCAGTATTTT.

This clonotype was detected ten times or more. The chain carries TRBV11-2 and TRBJ2-7; D might be TRBD2 (6 bases). CDR3 size: 15 residues. Germline CDR1 SGHAT, CDR2 FQNNGV. V was clipped by 5 bases and J by 0 bases, with 14 bases between them. The DNA for the CDR3 is TGTGCCAGCAGCCAAGGGGCGGGGCCCTCCTACGAGCAGTACTTC. Translating it yields CASSQGAGPSYEQYF.

The chain links TRBV4-3 to TRBJ2-3; a weak D match, TRBD2 (5 bases). Deletions cut 2 bases from V and 5 bases from J, with 11 bases between. The CDR3 runs to 14 residues. Germline lookup yields CDR1 LGHNA and CDR2 YSLEER. This chain's CDR3 is CASSQILGEDTQYF. DNA of the CDR3: TGCGCCAGCAGCCAAATCCTCGGGGAAGATACGCAGTATTTT.

Comments on this clonotype: One end of the junction fails to match germline, which may point to a read error. The CDR3 sequence: CACSQGPGGTGRNEQIF. CDR3 bases: TGTGCCTGCAGCCAAGGGCCCGGGGGGACAGGGAGAAATGAGCAGATCTTC. The rearrangement uses TRBV14 and TRBJ2-1, with 9 bases lining up with TRBD1. Germline-derived CDR1 and CDR2 are SGHDN and FVKESK. The CDR3 is made up of 17 amino acids. The full variable domain, rest sourced from reference TRBV14 and TRBJ2-1, is EAGVTQFPSHSVIEKGQTVTLRCDPISGHDNLYWYRRVMGKEIKFLLHFVKESKQDESGMPNNRFLAERTGGTYSTLKVQPAELEDSGVYFCACSQGPGGTGRNEQIFGPGTRLTVL.